The next 28 T cell receptor beta chains were all read from a single sample in a study of blood T cell repertoires in COVID-19. Using immunoSEQ multiplex PCR, the repertoire was profiled, and TCRdb retains in-frame clones only, with some absent. Among more than 20,000 clones listed, roughly 90% were seen once. What was sequenced was peripheral blood. Receptors were obtained from a human donor in a cohort sampled during active COVID-19.

The chain joins TRBV7-9 to TRBJ2-7, with D possibly TRBD2 on 6 matching bases. This CDR3 spans 14 amino acids. CDR1 SEHNR and CDR2 FQNEAQ come from the germline V gene (reference sequence). Between the trimmed V and J ends, which lost 6 bases and 0 bases, there was a span of 12 bases. CDR3 nucleotides: TGTGCCAGCAGTCTGCGGGAAAGCTCCTACGAGCAGTACTTC. As protein: CASSLRESSYEQYF. Variable domain in full (rest from reference TRBV7-9 and TRBJ2-7): DTGVSQNPRHKITKRGQNVTFRCDPISEHNRLYWYRQTLGQGPEFLTYFQNEAQLEKSRLLSDRFSAERPKGSFSTLEIQRTEQGDSAMYLCASSLRESSYEQYFGPGTRLTVT.

The chain combines TRBV27 with TRBJ1-5; D unclear. Looked up from germline, CDR1 is MNHEY and CDR2 is SMNVEV (reference sequence). Trimming removed 3 bases from V and 4 bases from J, with 7 bases in between. This CDR3 is 13 amino acids long. This chain's CDR3 is CASSFQVNQPQHF. DNA of the CDR3: TGTGCCAGCAGTTTTCAGGTGAATCAGCCCCAGCATTTT.

V and J are TRBV10-2 and TRBJ2-1, with 11 bases fitting TRBD2. CDR3 length equals 14 residues. Germline CDR1 is WSHSY and CDR2 is SAAADI. J was trimmed by 15 bases and V by 0 bases; bases with no gene match: 7. As DNA, the CDR3 is TGCGCCAGCAGTGAGTCTAGCGGGAGGGCCGGTGCGTTCTTC. Amino acid sequence: CASSESSGRAGAFF.

The chain is built from TRBV19 and TRBJ2-3, with 8 bases aligning to TRBD2. The V gene end was trimmed by 3 bases and the J gene end by 5 bases; junction bases not matched to a gene: 10. The CDR3 is 16 residues long. Germline V gene sequence: CDR1 LNHDA, CDR2 SQIVND (reference sequence). The CDR3 loop is CASSIGRGVRRDTQYF. Here the CDR3 DNA reads TGTGCCAGTAGTATCGGGCGGGGGGTTAGGAGAGATACGCAGTATTTT.

This clone has a handful of counts. This chain uses TRBV5-1 with TRBJ2-7; D ambiguous. Germline V gene lookup returns CDR1 SGHRS and CDR2 YFSETQ. Trimming stripped 4 bases from V and 2 bases from J, with 16 bases between. The CDR3 is 15 residues long. CDR3 coding DNA: TGCGCCAGCAGCGTGGCGTCAAGCGAGACCTACGAGCAGTACTTC. This sequence encodes CASSVASSETYEQYF.

This clone was observed a few times. The chain combines TRBV6-6 with TRBJ1-6, with D uncertain. V was trimmed by 11 bases and J by 2 bases, leaving 13 bases between them. Germline CDR1 and CDR2: MNHNY and SVGAGI (reference sequence). This CDR3 has 14 amino acids. Here the CDR3 reads CAVAPAAYNSPLHF. CDR3 nucleotides: TGTGCCGTAGCGCCGGCCGCCTATAATTCACCCCTCCACTTT.

The chain employs TRBV12-3 or TRBV12-4 and TRBJ1-2; 8 nucleotides line up with TRBD1. The CDR3 has 13 residues. Unmatched junction bases numbered 3, after V lost 6 bases and J lost 3 bases. The CDR3 region has the DNA TGTGCCAGCAGAGACAGGGGCGACTATGGCTACACCTTC. It yields the protein CASRDRGDYGYTF.

The genes are TRBV28 and TRBJ2-7; D might be TRBD1 (6 bases). The germline V gene encodes CDR1 MDHEN and CDR2 SYDVKM. CDR3 length: 12 residues. V lost 6 bases, J lost 7 bases, and 13 bases lay in between. The CDR3 DNA follows: TGTGCCAGCAGCCAAACAGGGTTTGAGCAGTACTTC. Its protein product is CASSQTGFEQYF.

The V and J genes are TRBV10-3 and TRBJ2-7; 15 nucleotides match TRBD2. Germline V gives CDR1 ENHRY, CDR2 SYGVKD. This CDR3 is built from 15 residues. V lost 10 bases to trimming and J lost 0 bases; unmatched junction nucleotides: 4. CDR3 amino acids: CATRTSGGDSYEQYF. CDR3 DNA sequence: TGTGCCACCAGGACTAGCGGGGGGGACTCCTACGAGCAGTACTTC.

This sequence joins TRBV5-5 and TRBJ2-7, with 7 bases identical to TRBD1. CDR1 SGHKS and CDR2 YYEKEE come from the germline V gene (reference sequence). CDR3 length: 14 residues. Trimming cost V 1 base and J 4 bases; bases outside gene matches: 5. The CDR3 DNA reads as TGTGCCAGCAGCTTGACAGGGGAGAGATACGAGCAGTACTTC. This encodes CASSLTGERYEQYF.

V and J are TRBV18 and TRBJ2-7; TRBD1 aligns across 7 bases. V gave up 2 bases and J gave up 4 bases; unmatched junction bases: 5. Germline loops: CDR1 KGHSH, CDR2 LQKENI. CDR3 length: 14 residues. The chain's CDR3 is CASSPETGTYEQYF. The CDR3 DNA reads as TGTGCCAGCTCACCAGAGACAGGGACGTACGAGCAGTACTTC.

This clone came up once. The chain links TRBV2 to TRBJ2-2; D is unclear. Germline CDR1 SNHLY, CDR2 FYNNEI. The V end lost 3 bases, the J end lost 1 base, and 6 bases lay between the germline ends. This CDR3 contains 14 residues. In DNA form, the CDR3 reads TGTGCCAGCAGTGACCCAGGGAACACCGGGGAGCTGTTTTTT. This sequence encodes CASSDPGNTGELFF. Full variable domain (missing parts from reference TRBV2 and TRBJ2-2): EPEVTQTPSHQVTQMGQEVILRCVPISNHLYFYWYRQILGQKVEFLVSFYNNEISEKSEIFDDQFSVERPDGSNFTLKIRSTKLEDSAMYFCASSDPGNTGELFFGEGSRLTVL.

CDR3 sequence reads: CASSLVKRGTPEQYF. CDR3 bases: TGTGCCAGCAGCTTGGTTAAGCGGGGGACCCCCGAGCAGTATTTT. The genes are TRBV5-4 and TRBJ2-3; TRBD2 matches at 8 bases. The V gene's germline CDR1 is SGHNT and CDR2 YYREEE (reference sequence). There are 15 residues in the CDR3. V dropped 0 bases and J dropped 11; count of bases not matched to a gene: 11.

This clone has just one count. The gene calls are TRBV7-8 and TRBJ2-5; 12 bases align to TRBD1. This CDR3 comprises 17 residues. Germline CDR1 and CDR2: SGHVS and FQNEAQ. Trimming cost V 1 base and J 4 bases; bases outside gene matches: 7. This chain's CDR3 is CASSLVMGQGASETQYF. CDR3 in DNA: TGTGCCAGCAGCTTAGTTATGGGACAGGGGGCATCAGAGACCCAGTACTTC.

The chain recombines TRBV9 with TRBJ2-1; 7 nucleotides match TRBD2. The CDR3 runs 19 residues. Germline loops: CDR1 SGDLS, CDR2 YYNGEE. V gave up 4 bases and J gave up 10 bases; unmatched junction bases: 26. CDR3 sequence (DNA): TGTGCCAGCAGCCGCTCCTTAGGGGCGGCGGGAGTTGGCCAATGGGAGCAGTTCTTC. Its protein product is CASSRSLGAAGVGQWEQFF.

As DNA, the CDR3 is TGTGCCAGCAGCTATCAATCCGAGCAGTACTTC. Amino acids: CASSYQSEQYF. The chain has TRBV7-9 and TRBJ2-7; unclear D gene. Germline CDR1 and CDR2: SEHNR and FQNEAQ (reference sequence). V gave up 4 bases and J gave up 6 bases, with 7 bases separating them. The CDR3 is made up of 11 amino acids.

J is TRBJ2-3 and V is TRBV27, with D maybe TRBD2 (7 bases). The CDR3 consists of 17 residues. CDR1 and CDR2 (germline): MNHEY, SMNVEV (reference sequence). The V end was cut by 1 base, the J end by 4 bases, with 18 bases between. The CDR3 DNA reads TGTGCCAGCAGTTTATGGGTGGGGGGGGGCAGGGCAGATACGCAGTATTTT. Amino acid sequence: CASSLWVGGGRADTQYF.

V is TRBV9 and J is TRBJ1-1; TRBD1 matches 10 bases. This CDR3 has 16 amino acids. The V segment lost 3 bases and the J segment 1 base; nucleotides outside the gene matches: 6. CDR1 and CDR2 (germline): SGDLS, YYNGEE. The CDR3 loop reads CASSARTGGTNTEAFF. The CDR3 DNA reads TGTGCCAGCAGCGCAAGGACAGGGGGAACGAACACTGAAGCTTTCTTT.

The chain uses TRBV6-5 and TRBJ2-3; 8 bases align to TRBD1. Germline V gene data show CDR1 as MNHEY and CDR2 as SVGAGI. The CDR3 is made up of 14 amino acids. J was trimmed by 1 base and V by 6 bases; bases with no gene match: 3. The CDR3 DNA reads TGTGCCAGCAGGCGGACAGGGCGCACAGATACGCAGTATTTT. Translated: CASRRTGRTDTQYF.

The chain uses TRBV19 and TRBJ2-2, with TRBD1 matching over 8 bases. The CDR3 length is 16 residues. The germline gives CDR1 LNHDA, CDR2 SQIVND (reference sequence). Trimming took 7 bases from V and 4 from J; bases not matched to a gene: 11. CDR3 residues: CASTEQGGVSTGELFF. The CDR3 DNA reads as TGTGCCAGTACCGAACAGGGGGGCGTGAGCACCGGGGAGCTGTTTTTT.

This rearrangement joins TRBV2 to TRBJ2-1, with 10 bases that match TRBD2. The junction had 4 bases not matched to a gene; V was cut back by 11 bases and J by 0 bases. The germline V gene has CDR1 SNHLY and CDR2 FYNNEI. The CDR3 has 14 residues. CDR3 sequence (DNA): TGTGCCCCCTGGACTAGCGGCTCCTACAATGAGCAGTTCTTC. Residues: CAPWTSGSYNEQFF.

J is TRBJ2-7 and V is TRBV7-2; perhaps TRBD2 as D (6 bases). Trimming pared 5 bases from V and 7 bases from J, leaving 15 bases between. The germline V gene encodes CDR1 SGHTA and CDR2 FQGNSA. The CDR3 is made up of 13 amino acids. CDR3 sequence (DNA): TGTGCCAGCAGCCCTCTTACGGCGGGAGAGCAGTACTTC. Its protein product is CASSPLTAGEQYF.

V is TRBV5-1 and J is TRBJ2-5, with 9 positions matching TRBD1. Germline CDR1 SGHRS, CDR2 YFSETQ. This CDR3 is built from 18 residues. J gave up 4 bases and V 0 bases, and 13 bases lay outside the gene matches. Here the CDR3 DNA reads TGCGCCAGCAGCTTGGGTCTTCCGGGACAGGGATCATTAGAGACCCAGTACTTC. Translating it yields CASSLGLPGQGSLETQYF. The whole variable domain, filled in from reference TRBV5-1 and TRBJ2-5, reads KAGVTQTPRYLIKTRGQQVTLSCSPISGHRSVSWYQQTPGQGLQFLFEYFSETQRNKGNFPGRFSGRQFSNSRSEMNVSTLELGDSALYLCASSLGLPGQGSLETQYFGPGTRLLVL.

This clone was seen only a few times. This rearrangement joins TRBV29-1 to TRBJ1-1; no clear D. The germline V gene has CDR1 SQVTM and CDR2 ANQGSEA. The CDR3 loop spans 11 amino acids. V was cut by 5 bases and J by 3 bases, with 7 bases left in between. The CDR3 DNA reads as TGCAGCGTTCATACAGACACTGAAGCTTTCTTT. This encodes CSVHTDTEAFF.

The chain uses TRBV28 and TRBJ2-2, with D perhaps TRBD1 (6 bases). This CDR3 is built from 15 residues. In germline, CDR1 is MDHEN, CDR2 SYDVKM. V dropped 6 bases and J dropped 0 bases, with 11 bases sitting between them. CDR3 sequence: CASRRRTANTGELFF. DNA for the CDR3: TGTGCCAGCAGACGACGGACAGCGAACACCGGGGAGCTGTTTTTT.

The CDR3 loop reads CASSLRRQGPSGELFF. The CDR3 DNA sequence: TGTGCCAGCAGCTTAAGGCGACAGGGGCCATCCGGGGAGCTGTTTTTT. This rearrangement joins TRBV7-2 to TRBJ2-2; 8 bases are a match to TRBD1. There are 16 residues in the CDR3. V lost 2 bases to trimming and J lost 6 bases; unmatched junction nucleotides: 8. CDR1 and CDR2 from the germline V gene are SGHTA and FQGNSA.

The V and J genes are TRBV5-1 and TRBJ2-3, with D unresolved. The germline V and J ends were trimmed by 4 bases and 5 bases, with 14 bases remaining between them. Germline-derived CDR1 and CDR2 are SGHRS and YFSETQ. The CDR3 spans 14 residues. The CDR3 sequence: CASSPTKTRDTQYF. The CDR3 bases are TGCGCCAGCAGCCCGACCAAGACACGAGATACGCAGTATTTT.

The rearrangement joins TRBV6-2 or TRBV6-3 to TRBJ2-7, with no clear D. Trimming pared 4 bases from V and 1 base from J, leaving 14 bases between. This CDR3 is built from 15 residues. CDR1 and CDR2 (germline): MNHEY, SVGEGT. CDR3 loop: CASSLGRLVSYEQYF. CDR3 nucleotide sequence: TGTGCCAGCAGTTTGGGTCGGCTAGTTTCCTACGAGCAGTACTTC.